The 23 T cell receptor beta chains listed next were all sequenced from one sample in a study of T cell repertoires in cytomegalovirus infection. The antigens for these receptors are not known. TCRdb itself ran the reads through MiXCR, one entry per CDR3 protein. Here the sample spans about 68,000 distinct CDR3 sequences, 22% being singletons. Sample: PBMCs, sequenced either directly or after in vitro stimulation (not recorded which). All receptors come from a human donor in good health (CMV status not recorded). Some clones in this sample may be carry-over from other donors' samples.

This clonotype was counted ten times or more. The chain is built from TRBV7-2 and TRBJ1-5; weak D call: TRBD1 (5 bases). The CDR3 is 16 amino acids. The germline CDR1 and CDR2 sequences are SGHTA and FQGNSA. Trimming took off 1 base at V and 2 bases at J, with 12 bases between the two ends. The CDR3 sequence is CASSLGRGQGNQPQHF. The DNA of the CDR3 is TGTGCCAGCAGCTTAGGAAGGGGCCAAGGCAATCAGCCCCAGCATTTT.

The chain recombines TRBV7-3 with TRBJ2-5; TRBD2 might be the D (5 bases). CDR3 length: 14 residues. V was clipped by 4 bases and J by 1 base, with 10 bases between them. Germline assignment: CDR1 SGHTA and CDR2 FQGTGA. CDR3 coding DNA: TGTGCCAGCAGCTCTGGGCGGGTCCAAGAGACCCAGTACTTC. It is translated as CASSSGRVQETQYF.

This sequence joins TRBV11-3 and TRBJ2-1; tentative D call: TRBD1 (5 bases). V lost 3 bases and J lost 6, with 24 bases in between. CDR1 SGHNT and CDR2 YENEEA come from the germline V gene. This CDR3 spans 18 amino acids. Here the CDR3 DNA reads TGTGCCAGCAGCTTTACCTCGTACCCCCAGGGCTCCCGCAATGAGCAGTTCTTC. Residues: CASSFTSYPQGSRNEQFF.

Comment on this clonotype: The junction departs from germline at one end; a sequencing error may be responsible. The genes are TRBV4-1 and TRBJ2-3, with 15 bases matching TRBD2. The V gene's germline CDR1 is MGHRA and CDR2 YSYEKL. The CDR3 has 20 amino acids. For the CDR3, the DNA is TGTGCCAGCAGCCAAGGACTAGCGGGAGGGCCTTCTCGCCCAACAGATACGCAGTATTTT. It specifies CASSQGLAGGPSRPTDTQYF.

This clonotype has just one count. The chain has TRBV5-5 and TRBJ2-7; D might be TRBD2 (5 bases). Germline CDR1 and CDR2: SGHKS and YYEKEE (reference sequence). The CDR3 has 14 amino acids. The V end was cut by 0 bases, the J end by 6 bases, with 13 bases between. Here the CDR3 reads CASSLAGLRGEQYF. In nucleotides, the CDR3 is TGTGCCAGCAGCTTGGCCGGACTTCGGGGCGAGCAGTACTTC. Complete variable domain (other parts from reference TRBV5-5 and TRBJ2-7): DAGVTQSPTHLIKTRGQQVTLRCSPISGHKSVSWYQQVLGQGPQFIFQYYEKEERGRGNFPDRFSARQFPNYSSELNVNALLLGDSALYLCASSLAGLRGEQYFGPGTRLTVT.

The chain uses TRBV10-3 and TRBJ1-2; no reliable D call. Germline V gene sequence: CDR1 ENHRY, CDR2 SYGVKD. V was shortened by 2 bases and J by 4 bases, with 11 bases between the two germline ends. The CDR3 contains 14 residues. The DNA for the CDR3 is TGTGCCATCAGTGAGGGCGACCCGTTCTATGGCTACACCTTC. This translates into CAISEGDPFYGYTF.

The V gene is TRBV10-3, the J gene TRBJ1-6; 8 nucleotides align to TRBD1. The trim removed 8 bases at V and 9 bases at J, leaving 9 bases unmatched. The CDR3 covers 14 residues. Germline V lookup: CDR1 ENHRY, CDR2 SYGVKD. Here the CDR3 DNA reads TGTGCCATCCAGAGGGCAGGGGGCAGTTCACCCCTCCACTTT. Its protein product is CAIQRAGGSSPLHF.

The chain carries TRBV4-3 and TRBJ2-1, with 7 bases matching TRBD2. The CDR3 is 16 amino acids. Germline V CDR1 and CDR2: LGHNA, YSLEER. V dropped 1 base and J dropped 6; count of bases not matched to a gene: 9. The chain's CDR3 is CASSQGASGPANEQFF. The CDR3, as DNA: TGCGCCAGCAGCCAAGGAGCTAGCGGCCCAGCCAATGAGCAGTTCTTC.

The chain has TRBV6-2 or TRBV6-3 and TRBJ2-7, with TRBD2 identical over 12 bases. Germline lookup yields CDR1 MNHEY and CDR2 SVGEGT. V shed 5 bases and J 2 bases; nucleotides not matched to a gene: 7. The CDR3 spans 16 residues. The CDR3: CASSLRLAGVTYEQYF. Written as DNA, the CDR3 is TGTGCCAGCAGTCTTCGACTAGCGGGAGTCACCTACGAGCAGTACTTC.

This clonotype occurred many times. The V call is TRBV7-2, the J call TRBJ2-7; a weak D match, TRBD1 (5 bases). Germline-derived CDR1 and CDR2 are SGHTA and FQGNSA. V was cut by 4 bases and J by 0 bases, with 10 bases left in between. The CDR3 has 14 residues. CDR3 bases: TGTGCCAGCAGCTCCCTTGACAGCTCCTACGAGCAGTACTTC. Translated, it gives CASSSLDSSYEQYF.

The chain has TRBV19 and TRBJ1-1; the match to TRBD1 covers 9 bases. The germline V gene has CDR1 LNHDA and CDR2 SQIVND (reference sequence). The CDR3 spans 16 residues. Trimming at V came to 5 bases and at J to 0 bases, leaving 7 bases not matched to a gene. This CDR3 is CASSGQGFGMNTEAFF. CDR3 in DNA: TGTGCCAGTAGTGGACAGGGGTTTGGGATGAACACTGAAGCTTTCTTT.

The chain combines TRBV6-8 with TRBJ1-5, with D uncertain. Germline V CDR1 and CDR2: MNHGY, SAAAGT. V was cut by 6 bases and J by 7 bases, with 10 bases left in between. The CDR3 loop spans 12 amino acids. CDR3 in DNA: TGTGCCAGCAGAGCAGGCCAACAGCCCCAGCATTTT. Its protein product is CASRAGQQPQHF.

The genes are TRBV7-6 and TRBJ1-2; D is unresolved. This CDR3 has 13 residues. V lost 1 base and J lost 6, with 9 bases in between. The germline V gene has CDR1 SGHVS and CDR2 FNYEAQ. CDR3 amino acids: CASSLVVQDGYTF. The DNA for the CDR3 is TGTGCCAGCAGCTTAGTAGTACAAGATGGCTACACCTTC. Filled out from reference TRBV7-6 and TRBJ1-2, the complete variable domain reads GAGVSQSPRYKVTKRGQDVALRCDPISGHVSLYWYRQALGQGPEFLTYFNYEAQQDKSGLPNDRFSAERPEGSISTLTIQRTEQRDSAMYRCASSLVVQDGYTFGSGTRLTVV.

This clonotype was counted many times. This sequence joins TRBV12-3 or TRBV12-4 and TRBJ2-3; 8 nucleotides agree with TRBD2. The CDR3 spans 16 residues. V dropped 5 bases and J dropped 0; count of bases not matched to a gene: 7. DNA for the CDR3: TGTGCCAGCAGTCGGAGGGCTAGCGGGAGCACAGATACGCAGTATTTT. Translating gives CASSRRASGSTDTQYF.

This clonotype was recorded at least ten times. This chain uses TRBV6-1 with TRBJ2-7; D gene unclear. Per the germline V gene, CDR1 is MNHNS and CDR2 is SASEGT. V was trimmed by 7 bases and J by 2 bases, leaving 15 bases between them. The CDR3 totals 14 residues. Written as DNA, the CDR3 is TGTGCCAGCACCTCCGATGGCAGAGCCTACGAGCAGTACTTC. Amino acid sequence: CASTSDGRAYEQYF.

CDR3 loop: CASTTAGEGVQPQHF. The DNA for the CDR3 is TGTGCCAGCACGACCGCGGGAGAGGGGGTACAGCCCCAGCATTTT. The rearrangement joins TRBV6-2 or TRBV6-3 to TRBJ1-5; tentative D call: TRBD1 (6 bases). Trimming took 7 bases from V and 7 from J, leaving 20 bases between them. The CDR3 totals 15 residues. From germline, CDR1 is MNHEY and CDR2 SVGEGT.

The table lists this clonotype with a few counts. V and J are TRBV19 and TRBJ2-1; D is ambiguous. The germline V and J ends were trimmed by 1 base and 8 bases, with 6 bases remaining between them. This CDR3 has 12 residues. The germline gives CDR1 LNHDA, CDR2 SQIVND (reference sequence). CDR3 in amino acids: CASSIGSYEQFF. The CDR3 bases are TGTGCCAGTAGTATAGGTAGCTATGAGCAGTTCTTC.

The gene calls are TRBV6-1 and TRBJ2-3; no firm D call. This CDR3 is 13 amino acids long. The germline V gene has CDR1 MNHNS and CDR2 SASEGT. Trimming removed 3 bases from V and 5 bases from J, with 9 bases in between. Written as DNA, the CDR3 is TGTGCCAGCAGTGAGGTGGGCCTAGATACGCAGTATTTT. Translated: CASSEVGLDTQYF.

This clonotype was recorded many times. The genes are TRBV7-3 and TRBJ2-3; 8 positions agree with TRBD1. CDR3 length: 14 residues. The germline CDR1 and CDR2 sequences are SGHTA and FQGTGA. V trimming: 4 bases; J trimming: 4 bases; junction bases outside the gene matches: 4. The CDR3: CASSSQGGPDTQYF. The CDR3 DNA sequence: TGTGCCAGCAGCTCACAGGGGGGCCCAGATACGCAGTATTTT.

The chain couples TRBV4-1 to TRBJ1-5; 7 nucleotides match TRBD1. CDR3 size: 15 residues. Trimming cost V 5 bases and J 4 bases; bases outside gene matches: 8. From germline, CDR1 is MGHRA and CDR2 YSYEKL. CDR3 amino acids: CASSYDRASNQPQHF. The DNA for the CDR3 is TGCGCCAGCAGCTATGACAGGGCCTCTAATCAGCCCCAGCATTTT.

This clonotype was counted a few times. CDR3 nucleotide sequence: TGTGCCAGCACCCACCGGTCCTTAGGAAACACTGAAGCTTTCTTT. Translated: CASTHRSLGNTEAFF. The chain carries TRBV6-1 and TRBJ1-1; D unresolved. The V gene lost 7 bases and the J gene lost 2 bases, with 17 bases spanning the gap. This CDR3 comprises 15 residues. Germline V gene sequence: CDR1 MNHNS, CDR2 SASEGT.

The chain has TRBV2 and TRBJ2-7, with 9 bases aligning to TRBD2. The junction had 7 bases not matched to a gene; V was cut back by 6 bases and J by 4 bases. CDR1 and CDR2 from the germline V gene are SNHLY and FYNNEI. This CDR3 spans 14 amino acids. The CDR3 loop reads CASSGTTSGYEQYF. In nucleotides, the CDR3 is TGTGCCAGCAGCGGGACGACTAGCGGTTACGAGCAGTACTTC. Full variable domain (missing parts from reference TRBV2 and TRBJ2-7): EPEVTQTPSHQVTQMGQEVILRCVPISNHLYFYWYRQILGQKVEFLVSFYNNEISEKSEIFDDQFSVERPDGSNFTLKIRSTKLEDSAMYFCASSGTTSGYEQYFGPGTRLTVT.

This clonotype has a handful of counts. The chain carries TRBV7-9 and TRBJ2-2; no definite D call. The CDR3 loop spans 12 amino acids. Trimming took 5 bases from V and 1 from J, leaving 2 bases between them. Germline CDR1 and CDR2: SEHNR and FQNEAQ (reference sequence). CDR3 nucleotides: TGTGCCAGCAGCCGGAACACCGGGGAGCTGTTTTTT. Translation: CASSRNTGELFF.